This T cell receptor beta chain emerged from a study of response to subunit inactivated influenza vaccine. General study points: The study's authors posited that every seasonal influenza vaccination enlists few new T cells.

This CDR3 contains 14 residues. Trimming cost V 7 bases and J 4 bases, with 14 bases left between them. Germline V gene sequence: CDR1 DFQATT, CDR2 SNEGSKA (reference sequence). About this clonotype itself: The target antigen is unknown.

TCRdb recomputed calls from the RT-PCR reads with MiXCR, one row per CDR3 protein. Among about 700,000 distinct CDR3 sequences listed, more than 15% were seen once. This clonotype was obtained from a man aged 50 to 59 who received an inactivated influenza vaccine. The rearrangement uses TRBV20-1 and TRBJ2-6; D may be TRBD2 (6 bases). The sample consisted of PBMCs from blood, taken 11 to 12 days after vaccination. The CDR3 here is CSVAQEGGANVLTF. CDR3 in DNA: TGCAGTGTCGCTCAGGAGGGCGGGGCCAACGTCCTGACTTTC.